The 29 T cell receptor beta chains below come from one sample, sequenced in a study of T cells in Graves' hyperthyroidism and ophthalmopathy (dated by TCRdb to the late 2010s). The method behind the library was multiplex PCR. Sequencer: Illumina HiSeq 2000. The TCR beta CDR3 regions were amplified from RNA transcripts. The TCR CDR3 was subjected to a first round of RT-PCR using the HTBI primer set and the Qiagen OneStep RT-PCR kit. TCRdb reanalyzed the raw reads on its own, using fastp at Q25 for trimming and MiXCR for clone calling, and kept in-frame beta chains. Here each entry gathers all rows of one CDR3 protein and keeps the most common genes and DNA. This sample holds about 480,000 distinct CDR3 sequences; 13% to 15% were observed only once. The ten largest clonotypes hold less than 20% of the sample. Sequencing was carried out using blood. The receptors were sampled from a woman aged 18-29 years with Graves' hyperthyroidism.

This clonotype has ten or more counts. The chain is built from TRBV9 and TRBJ1-1; D is unclear. The CDR3 loop spans 13 amino acids. CDR1 and CDR2 from the germline V gene are SGDLS and YYNGEE. With 1 base removed from V and 1 base from J, the gap between germline ends came to 5 bases. This chain's CDR3 is CASSVSQNTEAFF. CDR3 DNA sequence: TGTGCCAGCAGCGTAAGCCAGAACACTGAAGCTTTCTTT.

This clonotype was seen only a few times. This chain links TRBV19 with TRBJ2-1, with 11 bases matching TRBD2. The CDR3 totals 15 residues. After removal of 1 base from V and 5 bases from J, the junction contained 1 base not matched to a gene. From germline, CDR1 is LNHDA and CDR2 SQIVND (reference sequence). This CDR3 is CASSIGLAGNNEQFF. The CDR3 DNA is TGTGCCAGTAGTATAGGACTAGCGGGGAACAATGAGCAGTTCTTC. The full variable domain, its missing parts supplied by reference TRBV19 and TRBJ2-1, is DGGITQSPKYLFRKEGQNVTLSCEQNLNHDAMYWYRQDPGQGLRLIYYSQIVNDFQKGDIAEGYSVSREKKESFPLTVTSAQKNPTAFYLCASSIGLAGNNEQFFGPGTRLTVL.

There are many counts of this clonotype. The chain carries TRBV19 and TRBJ1-1, with D hard to call. This CDR3 spans 14 amino acids. The V end lost 5 bases, the J end lost 0 bases, and 10 bases lay between the germline ends. Germline CDR1 is LNHDA and CDR2 is SQIVND (reference sequence). DNA for the CDR3: TGTGCCAGTAGTCCGCAGGCTTTGAACACTGAAGCTTTCTTT. Translating gives CASSPQALNTEAFF.

This chain joins TRBV20-1 and TRBJ2-7, with D possibly TRBD1 on 6 matching bases. The CDR3 runs to 12 residues. Per the germline V gene, CDR1 is DFQATT and CDR2 is SNEGSKA (reference sequence). V dropped 3 bases and J dropped 1 base, with 7 bases sitting between them. Written as DNA, the CDR3 is TGCAGTGCTAGGGGGGCTTCCTACGAGCAGTACTTC. Its translation is CSARGASYEQYF.

The chain carries TRBV20-1 and TRBJ2-1, with 10 bases fitting TRBD2. Germline values: CDR1 DFQATT, CDR2 SNEGSKA (reference sequence). This CDR3 region has 13 residues. With V trimmed by 2 bases and J by 10 bases, 5 bases remained unmatched. CDR3 nucleotide sequence: TGCAGTGCTAGAAGCGGGGGGGTGGTGGAGCAGTTCTTC. This sequence encodes CSARSGGVVEQFF.

This clonotype has a count of ten or more. This chain uses TRBV11-1 with TRBJ1-1; TRBD1 matches 8 bases. V dropped 5 bases and J dropped 3; count of bases not matched to a gene: 2. Germline CDR1 SGHAT, CDR2 FQDESV (reference sequence). The CDR3 has 13 amino acids. The CDR3 DNA sequence: TGTGCCAGCAGCCAGGGGGCGCACACTGAAGCTTTCTTT. It yields the protein CASSQGAHTEAFF.

This clonotype was detected ten times or more. The J gene is TRBJ1-3, the V gene TRBV7-2; D possibly corresponds to TRBD1 (5 bases). Trimming cost V 3 bases and J 3 bases, with 12 bases left between them. Looked up from germline, CDR1 is SGHTA and CDR2 is FQGNSA. The CDR3 is made up of 15 amino acids. This chain's CDR3 is CASSFQGGHGNTIYF. The CDR3 DNA sequence: TGTGCCAGCAGCTTCCAGGGCGGCCATGGAAACACCATATATTTT.

This clonotype came up many times. V and J are TRBV11-3 and TRBJ2-1; TRBD2 aligns across 7 bases. The CDR3 runs 16 residues. V shed 4 bases, J shed 5 bases, and the junction held 11 bases outside the gene matches. Germline CDR1 reads SGHNT; CDR2 reads YENEEA. The CDR3 loop reads CASSSPPGGYHNEQFF. The CDR3 DNA is TGTGCCAGCAGCTCCCCTCCGGGAGGTTATCACAATGAGCAGTTCTTC.

The chain recombines TRBV15 with TRBJ2-5; D unresolved. The CDR3 sequence is 11 residues long. Looked up from germline, CDR1 is LNHNV and CDR2 is YYDKDF (reference sequence). V was pared by 4 bases and J by 4 bases, with 4 bases between. DNA of the CDR3: TGTGCCACCAGCACCAGAGAGACCCAGTACTTC. As protein: CATSTRETQYF. Supplemented by reference TRBV15 and TRBJ2-5, the full variable domain reads DAMVIQNPRYQVTQFGKPVTLSCSQTLNHNVMYWYQQKSSQAPKLLFHYYDKDFNNEADTPDNFQSRRPNTSFCFLDIRSPGLGDTAMYLCATSTRETQYFGPGTRLLVL.

This clonotype was seen at least ten times. The J gene is TRBJ2-3, the V gene TRBV9, with a possible D match to TRBD2 (5 bases). This CDR3 has 15 amino acids. V was pared by 3 bases and J by 2 bases, with 13 bases between. CDR1 SGDLS and CDR2 YYNGEE come from the germline V gene. CDR3 DNA: TGTGCCAGCAGCGCTGAGGGAGCTATCACAGATACGCAGTATTTT. Amino acid sequence: CASSAEGAITDTQYF.

With regard to this clonotype: This sequence may be a read error, since a much larger clone differs from it by one base. This chain joins TRBV12-3 or TRBV12-4 and TRBJ1-2; no clear D. The CDR3 loop spans 13 amino acids. CDR3 coding DNA: TGTGCCAGCACCCCCAGGTCGAACTATCGCTACACCTTC. Translating it yields CASTPRSNYRYTF.

The chain recombines TRBV5-1 with TRBJ1-4; D is ambiguous. CDR1 and CDR2 (germline): SGHRS, YFSETQ. Trimming cost V 0 bases and J 6 bases, with 15 bases left between them. The CDR3 length is 16 residues. CDR3 loop: CASSLAGSQAYEKLFF. The CDR3, as DNA: TGCGCCAGCAGCTTGGCCGGCTCGCAGGCGTATGAAAAACTGTTTTTT.

This clonotype was recorded a few times. The chain couples TRBV20-1 to TRBJ2-5; D gene uncertain. CDR1 is DFQATT, CDR2 SNEGSKA, per germline (reference sequence). Trimming left V 4 bases short and J 5 bases short, with 5 bases between. The CDR3 is made up of 10 amino acids. In DNA, the CDR3 is TGCAGTGCTACCCGGGAGACCCAGTACTTC. This gives the protein CSATRETQYF.

For this clonotype: This may come from a read error, since a much larger clone is one base off. This chain connects TRBV12-3 or TRBV12-4 to TRBJ1-1; D is ambiguous. The germline V and J ends were trimmed by 3 bases and 7 bases, with 9 bases remaining between them. This CDR3 has 12 amino acids. The CDR3 sequence is CASSFVVVEAFF. In DNA form, the CDR3 reads TGTGCCAGCAGTTTCGTGGTTGTTGAAGCTTTCTTT.

This clonotype was recorded many times. The rearrangement links TRBV7-9 to TRBJ2-1; 9 nucleotides agree with TRBD1. Germline V gives CDR1 SEHNR, CDR2 FQNEAQ (reference sequence). J was trimmed by 5 bases and V by 5 bases; bases with no gene match: 7. The CDR3 is 15 residues long. As DNA, the CDR3 is TGTGCCAGCAGCGGGGACAGGGTGATCGACAATGAGCAGTTCTTC. Translating gives CASSGDRVIDNEQFF.

This clonotype appeared many times. The chain recombines TRBV12-3 or TRBV12-4 with TRBJ2-3; D is possibly TRBD1 (6 bases). With 5 bases removed from V and 0 bases from J, the gap between germline ends came to 9 bases. This CDR3 region has 14 residues. CDR3 DNA sequence: TGTGCCAGCAGTCAACAGGGAAGCACAGATACGCAGTATTTT. As protein: CASSQQGSTDTQYF.

This clonotype was observed many times. The chain links TRBV12-3 or TRBV12-4 to TRBJ1-1, with 11 bases aligning to TRBD1. With 1 base clipped from V and 3 bases from J, the junction kept 1 base outside the gene matches. This CDR3 has 15 residues. The CDR3 nucleotides read TGTGCCAGCAGTTTAGGGACAGGGGGCTACACTGAAGCTTTCTTT. This translates into CASSLGTGGYTEAFF.

The chain combines TRBV20-1 with TRBJ1-3; D not resolved. Trimming stripped 0 bases from V and 4 bases from J, with 13 bases between. Germline V gene lookup returns CDR1 DFQATT and CDR2 SNEGSKA (reference sequence). The CDR3 is made up of 15 amino acids. CDR3 amino acids: CSAREGQWTGNTIYF. The CDR3 region has the DNA TGCAGTGCTAGAGAGGGTCAGTGGACGGGAAACACCATATATTTT.

This clonotype has ten or more counts. The chain carries TRBV12-3 or TRBV12-4 and TRBJ1-2; the D is unclear. V lost 0 bases, J lost 8 bases, and 10 bases lay in between. The CDR3 has 13 residues. The CDR3 spells CASSLATTHGYTF. The CDR3 region has the DNA TGTGCCAGCAGTTTAGCGACCACCCACGGCTACACCTTC.

As concerns this clonotype: At one boundary the junction diverges from the germline segment, which might be a read error. This chain uses TRBV27 with TRBJ2-1, with D uncertain. The germline gives CDR1 MNHEY, CDR2 SMNVEV (reference sequence). The CDR3 has 15 amino acids. In nucleotides, the CDR3 is TGTGCCAGCAGTTTTTTACGGAAGGTCTACAATGGGCAGTTCTTC. Amino acids: CASSFLRKVYNGQFF.

The J gene is TRBJ2-7, the V gene TRBV12-3 or TRBV12-4; 10 nucleotides match TRBD2. This CDR3 is 14 amino acids long. J lost 6 bases, V lost 4 bases, and 6 bases had no gene match. The CDR3 DNA reads as TGTGCCAGCAGTTCCGTGCTAGCGGGAGCCGAGCAGTACTTC. Residues: CASSSVLAGAEQYF.

The gene calls are TRBV7-2 and TRBJ2-1; D is possibly TRBD2 (6 bases). CDR3 length: 14 amino acids. Deletions cut 4 bases from V and 3 bases from J, with 10 bases between. Germline-derived CDR1 and CDR2 are SGHTA and FQGNSA. The CDR3 DNA sequence: TGTGCCAGCAGCTCGGAGACTAGCTACAATGAGCAGTTCTTC. Amino acids: CASSSETSYNEQFF.

This clonotype was detected a few times. The chain combines TRBV4-1 with TRBJ2-2; a possible D gene is TRBD1 (6 bases). The CDR3 contains 16 residues. The germline V and J ends were trimmed by 3 bases and 2 bases, with 13 bases remaining between them. CDR1 is MGHRA, CDR2 YSYEKL, per germline. CDR3 bases: TGCGCCAGCAGCCATCGATGGACAGATAACACCGGGGAGCTGTTTTTT. Encoded protein: CASSHRWTDNTGELFF.

This clonotype was counted only a few times. V and J are TRBV2 and TRBJ2-5; 13 bases match TRBD2. CDR1 and CDR2 from the germline V gene are SNHLY and FYNNEI. The CDR3 is 16 amino acids. V dropped 6 bases and J dropped 5; count of bases not matched to a gene: 9. As DNA, the CDR3 is TGTGCCAGCAGGCGACTAGCGGGAGGAGTCGTGGAGACCCAGTACTTC. Translating gives CASRRLAGGVVETQYF. Full variable domain (missing parts from reference TRBV2 and TRBJ2-5): EPEVTQTPSHQVTQMGQEVILRCVPISNHLYFYWYRQILGQKVEFLVSFYNNEISEKSEIFDDQFSVERPDGSNFTLKIRSTKLEDSAMYFCASRRLAGGVVETQYFGPGTRLLVL.

This clonotype was seen a few times. This sequence joins TRBV18 and TRBJ1-6, with 7 bases fitting TRBD1. The CDR3 sequence is 16 residues long. The germline CDR1 and CDR2 sequences are KGHSH and LQKENI. With V trimmed by 4 bases and J by 11 bases, 14 bases remained unmatched. The CDR3 loop reads CASSLIPGTEGTPLHF. CDR3 DNA: TGTGCCAGCTCACTAATACCCGGGACAGAAGGGACACCCCTCCACTTT.

The CDR3 region is CASSNTGSGPDTQYF. The CDR3 DNA sequence: TGTGCCAGTAGTAACACCGGGAGTGGGCCAGATACGCAGTATTTT. J is TRBJ2-3 and V is TRBV19; a possible D gene is TRBD2 (6 bases). The germline gives CDR1 LNHDA, CDR2 SQIVND (reference sequence). The CDR3 loop spans 15 amino acids. Deletions cut 4 bases from V and 4 bases from J, with 15 bases between.

At least ten counts were recorded for this clonotype. This sequence joins TRBV2 and TRBJ1-5; D is unresolved. The CDR3 is made up of 12 amino acids. The germline gives CDR1 SNHLY, CDR2 FYNNEI. The ends were cut back, 2 bases at V and 6 bases at J, with 5 bases in the middle. The CDR3 region is CASSESSQPQHF. The CDR3 DNA sequence: TGTGCCAGCAGTGAAAGTAGTCAGCCCCAGCATTTT.

Ten or more counts support this clonotype. The V call is TRBV12-5, the J call TRBJ2-3, with D unresolved. The CDR3 runs 13 residues. Germline CDR1 is LGHNT and CDR2 is FRNRAP. Trimming cost V 3 bases and J 5 bases, with 9 bases left between them. This CDR3 reads CASGLDRGDTQYF. In DNA form, the CDR3 reads TGTGCTAGTGGTTTAGACCGAGGAGATACGCAGTATTTT.

Turning to this clonotype: A read error may explain this, as a much larger clone is one base away. This chain connects TRBV11-2 to TRBJ2-1; possibly TRBD1 for D (5 bases). Germline loops: CDR1 SGHAT, CDR2 FQNNGV. The CDR3 contains 13 residues. The CDR3 bases are TGTGCCGGCAGCTTAGCAGGGAACAATGAGCAGTTCTTC. As protein: CAGSLAGNNEQFF.